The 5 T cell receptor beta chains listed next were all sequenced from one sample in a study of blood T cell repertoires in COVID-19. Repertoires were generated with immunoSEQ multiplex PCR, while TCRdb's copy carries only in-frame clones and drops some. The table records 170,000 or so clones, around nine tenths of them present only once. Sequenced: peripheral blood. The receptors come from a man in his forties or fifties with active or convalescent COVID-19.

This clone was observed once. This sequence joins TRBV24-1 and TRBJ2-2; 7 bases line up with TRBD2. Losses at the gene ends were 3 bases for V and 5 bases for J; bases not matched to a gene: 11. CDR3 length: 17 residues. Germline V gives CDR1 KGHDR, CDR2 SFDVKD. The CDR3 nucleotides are TGTGCCACCAGTGATAGTTATCAGCGGGGATCAACCGGGGAGCTGTTTTTT. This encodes CATSDSYQRGSTGELFF.

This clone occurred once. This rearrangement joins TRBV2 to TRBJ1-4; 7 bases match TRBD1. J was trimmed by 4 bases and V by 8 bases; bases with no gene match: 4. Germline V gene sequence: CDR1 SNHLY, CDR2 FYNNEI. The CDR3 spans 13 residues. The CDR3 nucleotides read TGTGCCAGCCGGGACAGCCTTAATGAAAAACTGTTTTTT. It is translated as CASRDSLNEKLFF.

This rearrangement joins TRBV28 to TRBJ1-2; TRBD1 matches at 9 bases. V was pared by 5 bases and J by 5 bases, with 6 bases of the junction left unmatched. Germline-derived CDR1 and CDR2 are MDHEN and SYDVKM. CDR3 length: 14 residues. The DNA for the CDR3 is TGTGCCAGCAGTCGCCGGGACAGGGTGTATGGCTACACCTTC. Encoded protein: CASSRRDRVYGYTF.

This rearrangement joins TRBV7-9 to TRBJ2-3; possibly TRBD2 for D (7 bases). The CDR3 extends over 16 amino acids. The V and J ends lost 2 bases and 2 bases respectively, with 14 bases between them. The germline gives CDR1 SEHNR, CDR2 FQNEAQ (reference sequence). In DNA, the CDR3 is TGTGCCAGCAGCTTAAACCCGGGGGGCATCACAGATACGCAGTATTTT. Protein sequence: CASSLNPGGITDTQYF. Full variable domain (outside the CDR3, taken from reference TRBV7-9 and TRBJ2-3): DTGVSQNPRHKITKRGQNVTFRCDPISEHNRLYWYRQTLGQGPEFLTYFQNEAQLEKSRLLSDRFSAERPKGSFSTLEIQRTEQGDSAMYLCASSLNPGGITDTQYFGPGTRLTVL.

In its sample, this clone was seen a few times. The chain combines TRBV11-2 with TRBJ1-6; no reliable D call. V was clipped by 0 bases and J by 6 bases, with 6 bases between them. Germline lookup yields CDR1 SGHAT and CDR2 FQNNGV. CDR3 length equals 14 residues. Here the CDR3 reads CASSLEVGNSPLHF. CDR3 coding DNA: TGTGCCAGCAGCTTAGAGGTCGGTAATTCACCCCTCCACTTT.